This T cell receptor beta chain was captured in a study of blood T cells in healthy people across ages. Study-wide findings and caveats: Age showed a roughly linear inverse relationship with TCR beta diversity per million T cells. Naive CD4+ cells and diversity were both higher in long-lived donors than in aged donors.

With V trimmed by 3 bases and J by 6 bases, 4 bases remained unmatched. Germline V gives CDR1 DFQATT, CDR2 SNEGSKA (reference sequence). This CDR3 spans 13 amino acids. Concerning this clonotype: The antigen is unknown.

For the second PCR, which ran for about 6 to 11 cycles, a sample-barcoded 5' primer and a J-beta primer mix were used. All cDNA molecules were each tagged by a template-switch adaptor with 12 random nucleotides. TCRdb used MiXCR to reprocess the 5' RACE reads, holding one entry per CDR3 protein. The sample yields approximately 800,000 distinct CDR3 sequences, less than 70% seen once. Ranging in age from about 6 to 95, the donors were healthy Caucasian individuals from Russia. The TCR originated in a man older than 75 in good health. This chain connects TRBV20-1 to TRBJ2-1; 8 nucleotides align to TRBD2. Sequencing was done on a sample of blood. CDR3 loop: CSASGREGNEQFF. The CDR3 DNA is TGCAGTGCTAGCGGGAGGGAGGGCAATGAGCAGTTCTTC.